The rows below give T cell receptor beta chains drawn from one sample of a study of PD-L1 blockade in urothelial cancer. Sequenced by immunoSEQ multiplex PCR; TCRdb stores in-frame clones only, minus some. The sample consists of about 91,000 clones, 90% to 95% of them appearing once. The source was PBMCs, collected around atezolizumab (anti-PD-L1) treatment. All receptors derive from a man in his fifties or sixties with urothelial cancer. Each CDR3 is given with its conserved first and last residue. The D gene is left open where the match is weak. Not all rows give a size; the values are once, few, many and, for expanded clones, a class.

-	-	TRBV19	TRBJ1-4	TGTGCCAGTAGAACACTACAGGGTCGGGATGAAAAACTGTTTTTT	CASRTLQGRDEKLFF
-	-	TRBV2	TRBJ2-4	TGTGCCAGCAGGGGGACATCTCTAGCCAAAAACATTCAGTACTTC	CASRGTSLAKNIQYF
-	-	TRBV14	TRBJ2-6	TGTGCCAGCAGCGCCAGGGTTAGGGCTGGGGCCAACGTCCTGACTTTC	CASSARVRAGANVLTF
-	-	TRBV2	TRBJ2-2	TGTGCCAGCAGTGAACAGATCAACACCGGGGAGCTGTTTTTT	CASSEQINTGELFF
TRBD1	once	TRBV29-1	TRBJ1-1	TGCAGCGTCGGAAGGGCAGGGGGCCGGGACACTGAAGCTTTCTTT	CSVGRAGGRDTEAFF
-	-	TRBV6-4	TRBJ1-2	TGTGCCAGCAGTGACTCGGGAGGGTTTGGCTACACCTTC	CASSDSGGFGYTF
-	-	TRBV5-6	TRBJ2-3	TGTGCCAGCAGCACTCGTGGGAGAACCACAGATACGCAGTATTTT	CASSTRGRTTDTQYF
-	-	TRBV5-3	TRBJ2-2	TGTGCCCCCCCTCCTATCGGGGAGCTGTTTTTT	CAPPPIGELFF
-	-	TRBV4-1	TRBJ1-3	TGCGCCAGCAGCCAAGGACAGGCTGGGATCCTCTCTGGAAACACCATATATTTT	CASSQGQAGILSGNTIYF
-	-	TRBV29-1	TRBJ1-1	TGCAGCACGAGGGATTTGAACACTGAAGCTTTCTTT	CSTRDLNTEAFF
-	-	TRBV2	TRBJ2-7	TGTGCCAGCAGTGAAAGGTTAGCCGAATCCTCCTACGAGCAGTACTTC	CASSERLAESSYEQYF
TRBD1	-	TRBV7-9	TRBJ1-2	TGTGCCAGCACCCCGGGACAGGCTAACTATGGCTACACCTTC	CASTPGQANYGYTF
-	-	TRBV5-1	TRBJ2-5	TGCGCCAGCAGTACAGAGAGCGGTCAAGAGACCCAGTACTTC	CASSTESGQETQYF
TRBD1	-	TRBV10-3	TRBJ1-1	TGTGCCATCAGTCCGGCGGGACAGGGGGCCACTGAAGCTTTCTTT	CAISPAGQGATEAFF
-	-	TRBV4-2	TRBJ2-5	TGTGCCAGCAGCCAAGATCCCCAGCAAGAGACCCAGTACTTC	CASSQDPQQETQYF
TRBD1	-	TRBV5-1	TRBJ1-2	TGCGCCAGCAGTAGAACAGGGGACGACTATGGCTACACCTTC	CASSRTGDDYGYTF
-	-	TRBV5-1	TRBJ2-5	TGCGCCAGCAGCACCGGGACTTCACAAGAGACCCAGTACTTC	CASSTGTSQETQYF
-	once	TRBV7-9	TRBJ2-2	TGTGCCAGCAGCTTAAACAGGGACACCGGGGAGCTGTTTTTT	CASSLNRDTGELFF
TRBD2	-	TRBV7-2	TRBJ2-7	TGTGCCAGCAGCCCCCGGACTAGCGCCTACGAGCAGTACTTC	CASSPRTSAYEQYF
TRBD1	-	TRBV2	TRBJ2-7	TGTGCCAGCAGCGGGACAGGGGCGTACGAGCAGTACTTC	CASSGTGAYEQYF
-	-	TRBV20-1	TRBJ2-1	TGCAGTGCTAGAGATCGGAATGAGCAGTTCTTC	CSARDRNEQFF
-	-	TRBV7-9	TRBJ2-1	TGTGCCAGCAGCTTAGCGGCTAGCGCCAATGAGCAGTTCTTC	CASSLAASANEQFF
TRBD1	-	TRBV9	TRBJ2-1	TGTGCCAGCAGCCCAGAGACAGGGTACAATGAGCAGTTCTTC	CASSPETGYNEQFF
-	-	TRBV4-1	TRBJ2-5	TGCGCCAGCAGCCAAGTTATAGACCAAGAGACCCAGTACTTC	CASSQVIDQETQYF
-	-	TRBV4-2	TRBJ1-2	TGTGCCAGCAGCGGTCTCAACCGACGGGTTCTTGGCTACACCTTC	CASSGLNRRVLGYTF
-	-	TRBV28	TRBJ2-1	TGTGCCAGCGGCGCAGGTGTGGGTTTCAATGAGCAGTTCTTC	CASGAGVGFNEQFF
TRBD1	-	TRBV16	TRBJ2-6	TGTGCCAGCAGCCAGGGACAGGGTCCCTCTGGGGCCAACGTCCTGACTTTC	CASSQGQGPSGANVLTF
-	-	TRBV7-9	TRBJ2-5	TGTGTGCTCGGGCAAGAGACCCAGTACTTC	CVLGQETQYF
TRBD2	few	TRBV10-3	TRBJ2-3	TGTGCCATCAAAGGGACTAGCGGGAGGTCCGGAGATACGCAGTATTTT	CAIKGTSGRSGDTQYF
-	-	TRBV7-8	TRBJ2-5	TGTGCCAGCAGCTTCACACCGACTCCAGGGGAAGAGACCCAGTACTTC	CASSFTPTPGEETQYF
TRBD1	few	TRBV6-1	TRBJ2-7	TGTGCCACTACAAGCGGACAGGGATCCTACGAGCAGTACTTC	CATTSGQGSYEQYF
TRBD2	-	TRBV4-3	TRBJ2-2	TGCGCCAGCACCCTTGAGCCTAGCGGGGGGGCCGTCGGGGAGCTGTTTTTT	CASTLEPSGGAVGELFF
-	once	TRBV6-5	TRBJ2-7	TGTGCCAGCGGGCAGGGGAAGTACGAGCAGTACTTC	CASGQGKYEQYF
-	few	TRBV7-8	TRBJ1-2	TGTGCCAGCAGCTTAGTACGGTCATCCTATGGCTACACCTTC	CASSLVRSSYGYTF
-	-	TRBV18	TRBJ1-6	TGTGCCAGCTCACCGGGCACTAATTCACCCCTCCACTTT	CASSPGTNSPLHF
TRBD2	once	TRBV11-2	TRBJ2-5	TGTGCCAGCAGTCGGGGGGGGAGCGAGACCCAGTACTTC	CASSRGGSETQYF
-	few	TRBV7-3	TRBJ2-3	TGTGCCAGCAGCGACTATGACCGGATGACAGATACGCAGTATTTT	CASSDYDRMTDTQYF
TRBD2	-	TRBV9	TRBJ2-5	TGTGCCAGCAGCGCCTCTAGCGGTACCCAAGAGACCCAGTACTTC	CASSASSGTQETQYF
-	-	TRBV4-2	TRBJ2-5	TGTGCCAGCAGCCAGGGACTCCAAGAGACCCAGTACTTC	CASSQGLQETQYF
-	few	TRBV6-5	TRBJ1-6	TGTGCCAGCGCTAGGGGAGGTCATAATTCACCCCTCCACTTT	CASARGGHNSPLHF
-	-	TRBV7-2	TRBJ2-1	TGTGCCAGCAGCACGGCAGGGTGGAATGAGCAGTTCTTC	CASSTAGWNEQFF
TRBD1	-	TRBV11-2	TRBJ1-1	TGTGCCAGCAGCCGGGACAGGTTTATGAACACTGAAGCTTTCTTT	CASSRDRFMNTEAFF
TRBD2	-	TRBV15	TRBJ2-5	TGTGCCACCAGCAGGGGACTAGCGGGAGAATCAGAGACCCAGTACTTC	CATSRGLAGESETQYF
TRBD2	-	TRBV30	TRBJ2-1	TGTGCCTGGAGTGTCAGCGGGGGGGGTTACAATGAGCAGTTCTTC	CAWSVSGGGYNEQFF
-	-	TRBV21-1	TRBJ1-2	TGTGCCAGCAGCAAGCCCGACAGACCCGGGGGCTACACCTTC	CASSKPDRPGGYTF
TRBD1	-	TRBV25-1	TRBJ1-4	TGTGCCAGCGCCCGACAGGGGAGGAATGAAAAACTGTTTTTT	CASARQGRNEKLFF
TRBD1	-	TRBV11-2	TRBJ2-7	TGTGCCAGCAGCTTAGACCCAGGGACAGACTACGAGCAGTACTTC	CASSLDPGTDYEQYF
TRBD1	-	TRBV5-4	TRBJ1-1	TGTGCCAGCAGCCTGGGACAGGGGATCACTGAAGCTTTCTTT	CASSLGQGITEAFF
-	few	TRBV7-3	TRBJ2-1	TGTGCCAGCAGCCAATCAGGAGGGGCATATAGTGAGCAGTTCTTC	CASSQSGGAYSEQFF
-	-	TRBV4-2	TRBJ2-3	TGTGCCAGCAGCCAAGGGTCAGCAGGTAACACAGATACGCAGTATTTT	CASSQGSAGNTDTQYF
-	-	TRBV5-4	TRBJ1-1	TGTGCCAGCAGCTTGGATAACAGGGACCGGAATGAAGCTTTCTTT	CASSLDNRDRNEAFF
-	-	TRBV4-2	TRBJ2-7	TGTGCCAGCAGCCAAGGCGGGTCCGAAGACGAGCAGTACTTC	CASSQGGSEDEQYF
TRBD2	-	TRBV4-1	TRBJ2-7	TGCGCCAGCAGCCAAGAGTTAGCGGGGACCTACGAGCAGTACTTC	CASSQELAGTYEQYF
-	once	TRBV4-3	TRBJ2-1	TGCGCCAGCAGCCAAGATTGGGGGCTTGTTCCGTTCTTC	CASSQDWGLVPFF
TRBD2	-	TRBV6-1	TRBJ2-1	TGTGCCAGCAGTGAATCGCTAGCGGGAGATGGTGAGCAGTTCTTC	CASSESLAGDGEQFF
-	-	TRBV4-3	TRBJ1-2	TGCGCCAGCAGCCAAGATTCCCAGGTCAATAACTATGGCTACACCTTC	CASSQDSQVNNYGYTF
-	-	TRBV6-1	TRBJ2-2	TGTGCCAGCACAGGGATGAACACCGGGGAGCTGTTTTTT	CASTGMNTGELFF
TRBD1	-	TRBV19	TRBJ1-2	TGTGCCGGGTCGGCACAGGGGGCAAGTGGCTACACCTTC	CAGSAQGASGYTF
TRBD2	-	TRBV9	TRBJ2-1	TGTGCCAGCAGCTCTAGCGGGGGCCGTGGGGGGACGCGCTCCAATGAGCAGTTCTTC	CASSSSGGRGGTRSNEQFF